This T cell receptor (beta chain) is drawn from a study of beta chain features in type 1 diabetes. General study points: Insertion counts at VDJ junctions were lower in type 1 diabetes patients, who also showed more deletions there. PCR might preferentially amplify shorter templates, equally in patients and controls.

Concerning this clone: What it recognizes is unknown.

Post-sort purity exceeded 95% for all sorted populations. Sequencing targeted expressed TCRB transcripts, as all isolated RNA had been reverse transcribed. Assay: immunoSEQ multiplex PCR; the TCRdb copy retains only in-frame clones and omits some. This table holds about 40,000 clones, about half found once. The CDR3 is made up of 15 amino acids. The J segment lost 1 base and the V segment lost 6 bases, leaving 7 bases of the junction unmatched. Germline V lookup: CDR1 SNHLY, CDR2 FYNNEI. Sequencing was done on a sample of central memory CD4+ T cells from blood. The chain couples TRBV2 to TRBJ2-3; 7 nucleotides align to TRBD2. The source is a woman aged 18 to 35 in good health. In DNA, the CDR3 is TGTGCCAGCAGAACTAGCGACGCGGGCACAGATACGCAGTATTTT. As protein: CASRTSDAGTDTQYF.